The 8 T cell receptor beta chains presented below share a single source sample, sequenced in a study of CD8 T cells in ankylosing spondylitis. TCRdb reanalysed the 5' RACE reads using MiXCR and keeps one entry per CDR3 protein. The sample carries 250,000 or so distinct CDR3 sequences, roughly 25% recorded once. Material for sequencing was blood, either unsorted or a sorted T cell fraction (not recorded which). The receptors shown here come from a male donor with ankylosing spondylitis or in good health (not recorded which).

This clonotype showed up many times. This rearrangement joins TRBV20-1 to TRBJ1-1; possible D gene TRBD1, 5 bases. Germline CDR1 and CDR2: DFQATT and SNEGSKA (reference sequence). V shed 7 bases and J shed 7 bases, with 16 bases lying between them. The CDR3 sequence is 12 residues long. The chain's CDR3 is CSVRGSDREAFF. The CDR3 bases are TGCAGTGTACGGGGCAGCGACCGTGAAGCTTTCTTT.

A few counts support this clonotype. The J gene is TRBJ1-5, the V gene TRBV23-1; D remains unclear. TRBV23-1 is flagged as an ORF with uncertain function. V shed 0 bases and J shed 0 bases, with 9 bases lying between them. The CDR3 extends over 16 amino acids. CDR3 bases: TGCGCCAGCAGTCAATCATTAGGGCATAGCAATCAGCCCCAGCATTTT. Protein sequence: CASSQSLGHSNQPQHF.

J is TRBJ1-4 and V is TRBV10-3; weak D call: TRBD1 (5 bases). Germline V gene lookup returns CDR1 ENHRY and CDR2 SYGVKD. The length of the CDR3 is 15 residues. Trimming shortened V by 2 bases and J by 1 base, and 8 bases separated the two germline ends. CDR3 DNA sequence: TGTGCCATCAGTGAGCCCGGGGGAACTAATGAAAAACTGTTTTTT. Its protein is CAISEPGGTNEKLFF.

This clonotype was recorded a few times. This sequence joins TRBV20-1 and TRBJ1-4, with TRBD1 as a possible D gene (6 bases). The ends were cut back, 5 bases at V and 7 bases at J, with 14 bases in the middle. The CDR3 totals 13 residues. Per the germline V gene, CDR1 is DFQATT and CDR2 is SNEGSKA (reference sequence). DNA of the CDR3: TGCAGTGCTTACACAGGGAGGGGTGAAAAACTGTTTTTT. Protein sequence: CSAYTGRGEKLFF.

At least ten counts were recorded for this clonotype. The chain has TRBV20-1 and TRBJ2-1; 7 nucleotides line up with TRBD2. This CDR3 has 14 amino acids. The germline V gene encodes CDR1 DFQATT and CDR2 SNEGSKA (reference sequence). The V and J ends lost 3 bases and 1 base, in that order; junction bases with no gene match: 3. This CDR3 is CSASGGFSYNEQFF. CDR3 coding DNA: TGCAGTGCTAGCGGGGGGTTTTCCTACAATGAGCAGTTCTTC.

The gene calls are TRBV12-3 or TRBV12-4 and TRBJ1-2; 9 bases line up with TRBD1. V shed 6 bases and J 4 bases; nucleotides not matched to a gene: 18. The CDR3 extends over 18 amino acids. Here the CDR3 DNA reads TGTGCCAGCAGAACGAGGGGGACAGGGCGTCCAAAGGGCTATGGCTACACCTTC. It specifies CASRTRGTGRPKGYGYTF.

The V call is TRBV15, the J call TRBJ2-3; 9 bases are shared with TRBD1. Trimming cost V 1 base and J 1 base; bases outside gene matches: 6. The CDR3 sequence is 17 residues long. Germline V gene sequence: CDR1 LNHNV, CDR2 YYDKDF (reference sequence). The CDR3 spells CATSRAGWTGGTDTQYF. CDR3 in DNA: TGTGCCACCAGCAGAGCTGGTTGGACAGGGGGCACAGATACGCAGTATTTT.

This clonotype has at least ten counts. The genes are TRBV12-3 or TRBV12-4 and TRBJ2-3; possibly TRBD1 or TRBD2 for D (6 bases each). V lost 6 bases to trimming and J lost 6 bases, with 19 bases between them. There are 15 residues in the CDR3. The CDR3 reads CASSPPSGGGDTQYF. CDR3 bases: TGTGCCAGCAGCCCGCCCTCCGGGGGCGGTGATACGCAGTATTTT.